Listed below are T cell receptor beta chains from one sample, sequenced in a study of early T cells in non-severe SARS-CoV-2 infection. TCRdb fed the 5' RACE reads into MiXCR, producing one record per CDR3 protein. The repertoire holds 25,000 to 35,000 distinct CDR3 sequences, with approximately 4.6% as singletons. Sequencing was done on a sample of whole blood. The receptors here all came from an adult who was a healthcare worker with PCR-confirmed SARS-CoV-2 infection or an uninfected control (not recorded which). The CDR3 runs from the conserved cysteine through the conserved F or W. Fields, in order: D gene, J gene, V gene, clone size, CDR3 DNA, CDR3 protein. The D gene is left open where the match is weak. Expanded clones are given a class, and other clones once, few, many or no size at all.

d_gene: .
j_gene: TRBJ1-2
v_gene: TRBV28
abundance: many
CDR3nt: TGTGCCAGCAGTTTAGCACGGAGGTCGGCATATGGCTACACCTTC
CDR3aa: CASSLARRSAYGYTF

d_gene: TRBD1
j_gene: TRBJ2-7
v_gene: TRBV20-1
abundance: few
CDR3nt: TGCAGTGCTAGAGACCGGACAGGGTACTACGAGCAGTACTTC
CDR3aa: CSARDRTGYYEQYF

d_gene: TRBD1
j_gene: TRBJ1-4
v_gene: TRBV28
abundance: many
CDR3nt: TGTGCCAGCAGGGATCCCGAGACAGGGATTGTTGTGGGGGAAAAACTGTTTTTT
CDR3aa: CASRDPETGIVVGEKLFF

d_gene: .
j_gene: TRBJ1-5
v_gene: TRBV4-1
abundance: many
CDR3nt: TGCGCCAGCAGCCTTGGCGGTCGGAGCAATCAGCCCCAGCATTTT
CDR3aa: CASSLGGRSNQPQHF

d_gene: .
j_gene: TRBJ2-3
v_gene: TRBV3-1
abundance: many
CDR3nt: TGTGCCAGCAGCATAACGGGGGATACGCAGTATTTT
CDR3aa: CASSITGDTQYF

d_gene: .
j_gene: TRBJ1-4
v_gene: TRBV5-1
abundance: few
CDR3nt: TGCGCCAGCAGCTTCGGAGGGAGGAAGGCTAATGAAAAACTGTTTTTT
CDR3aa: CASSFGGRKANEKLFF

d_gene: .
j_gene: TRBJ1-2
v_gene: TRBV3-1
abundance: few
CDR3nt: TGTGCCAGCAGCCGCGGGACCCAAGGGGGCTACACCTTC
CDR3aa: CASSRGTQGGYTF

d_gene: .
j_gene: TRBJ2-7
v_gene: TRBV5-5
abundance: many
CDR3nt: TGTGCCAGCAGCTTGGAGCAGCGATTCTACGAGCAGTACTTC
CDR3aa: CASSLEQRFYEQYF

d_gene: TRBD2
j_gene: TRBJ2-7
v_gene: TRBV20-1
abundance: few
CDR3nt: TGCAGTGCACCCGGGACTACCAGCTCCTACGAGCAGTACTTC
CDR3aa: CSAPGTTSSYEQYF

d_gene: TRBD2
j_gene: TRBJ2-5
v_gene: TRBV28
abundance: many
CDR3nt: TGTGCCAGCAGGCTAGCGGGGGGCCTTGAGACCCAGTACTTC
CDR3aa: CASRLAGGLETQYF

d_gene: .
j_gene: TRBJ2-1
v_gene: TRBV4-3
abundance: .
CDR3nt: TGCGCCAGCAGCCAAGGGGTAGTTCGGAATGAGCAGTTCTTC
CDR3aa: CASSQGVVRNEQFF

d_gene: .
j_gene: TRBJ1-4
v_gene: TRBV20-1
abundance: .
CDR3nt: TGCAGTGCTACTCAGGGACCCTTTAATGAAAAACTGTTTTTT
CDR3aa: CSATQGPFNEKLFF

d_gene: TRBD1
j_gene: TRBJ2-5
v_gene: TRBV28
abundance: few
CDR3nt: TGTGCCAGCAGTCCACCCCCGGGACAGCTACAAGAGACCCAGTACTTC
CDR3aa: CASSPPPGQLQETQYF

d_gene: .
j_gene: TRBJ1-3
v_gene: TRBV6-6
abundance: few
CDR3nt: TGTGCCAACATTGGGCGGGGAAACGGAAACACCATATATTTT
CDR3aa: CANIGRGNGNTIYF

d_gene: .
j_gene: TRBJ1-2
v_gene: TRBV2
abundance: many
CDR3nt: TGTGCCAGCAGTGAAGCGGTTACGAGAAGAGGCTATGGCTACACCTTC
CDR3aa: CASSEAVTRRGYGYTF

d_gene: TRBD1
j_gene: TRBJ2-7
v_gene: TRBV19
abundance: few
CDR3nt: TGTGCCAGTAGTATCCGGACAGGGTACGAGCAGTACTTC
CDR3aa: CASSIRTGYEQYF

d_gene: TRBD2
j_gene: TRBJ2-1
v_gene: TRBV28
abundance: many
CDR3nt: TGTGCCAGCAGTTTGCCCGGGGGGGGGCACAATGAGCAGTTCTTC
CDR3aa: CASSLPGGGHNEQFF

d_gene: .
j_gene: TRBJ1-2
v_gene: TRBV19
abundance: many
CDR3nt: TGTGCCAGTAGTATTGGTGACAGGTCTGGCTACACCTTC
CDR3aa: CASSIGDRSGYTF

d_gene: .
j_gene: TRBJ2-5
v_gene: TRBV2
abundance: .
CDR3nt: TGTGCCAGCGGCACCGAGGACAGGAGGGGGACCCAGTACTTC
CDR3aa: CASGTEDRRGTQYF

d_gene: .
j_gene: TRBJ1-1
v_gene: TRBV3-1
abundance: many
CDR3nt: TGTGCCAGCAGCCAAGTAGCAGTTAACACTGAAGCTTTCTTT
CDR3aa: CASSQVAVNTEAFF

d_gene: .
j_gene: TRBJ2-3
v_gene: TRBV4-1
abundance: many
CDR3nt: TGCGCCAGCAGCCCCGAGAACACAGATACGCAGTATTTT
CDR3aa: CASSPENTDTQYF

d_gene: .
j_gene: TRBJ2-1
v_gene: TRBV3-2
abundance: many
CDR3nt: TGTGCCAGCAGCCACCCTGGGGGTAGCGGGGGTGGGTCCTACAATGAGCAGTTCTTC
CDR3aa: CASSHPGGSGGGSYNEQFF

d_gene: TRBD1
j_gene: TRBJ2-4
v_gene: TRBV7-9
abundance: .
CDR3nt: TGTGCCAGCAGCTTGGGGACAGGGGTCAACATTCAGTACTTC
CDR3aa: CASSLGTGVNIQYF

d_gene: TRBD2
j_gene: TRBJ2-3
v_gene: TRBV29-1
abundance: few
CDR3nt: TGCAGCGTTCAGCGGGGGAACACAGATACGCAGTATTTT
CDR3aa: CSVQRGNTDTQYF

d_gene: .
j_gene: TRBJ1-3
v_gene: TRBV30
abundance: many
CDR3nt: TGTGCCTGGAGTGCCGGGACGCTCGAAAACACCATATATTTT
CDR3aa: CAWSAGTLENTIYF

d_gene: .
j_gene: TRBJ2-6
v_gene: TRBV11-2
abundance: many
CDR3nt: TGTGCCAGCAGCTTGACCCCTGGGGCCAACGTCCTGACTTTC
CDR3aa: CASSLTPGANVLTF

d_gene: TRBD2
j_gene: TRBJ2-7
v_gene: TRBV5-1
abundance: many
CDR3nt: TGCGCCAGCAGCCTCTCCCTAGCGGGGAGGGAGCAGTACTTC
CDR3aa: CASSLSLAGREQYF

d_gene: TRBD1
j_gene: TRBJ2-7
v_gene: TRBV7-2
abundance: many
CDR3nt: TGTGCCAGCAGCTGGAGACAGGGGGCTACGTACGAGCAGTACTTC
CDR3aa: CASSWRQGATYEQYF